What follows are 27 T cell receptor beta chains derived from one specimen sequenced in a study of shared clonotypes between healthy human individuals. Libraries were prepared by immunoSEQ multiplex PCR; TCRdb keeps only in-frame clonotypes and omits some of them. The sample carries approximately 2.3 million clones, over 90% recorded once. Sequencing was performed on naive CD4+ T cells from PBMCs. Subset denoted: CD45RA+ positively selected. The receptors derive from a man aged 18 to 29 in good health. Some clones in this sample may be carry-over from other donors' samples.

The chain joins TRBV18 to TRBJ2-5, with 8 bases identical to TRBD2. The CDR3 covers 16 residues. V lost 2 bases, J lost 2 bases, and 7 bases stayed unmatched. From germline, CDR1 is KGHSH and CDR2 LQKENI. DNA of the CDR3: TGTGCCAGCTCACCATCAATAGCGGGAACTCAAGAGACCCAGTACTTC. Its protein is CASSPSIAGTQETQYF.

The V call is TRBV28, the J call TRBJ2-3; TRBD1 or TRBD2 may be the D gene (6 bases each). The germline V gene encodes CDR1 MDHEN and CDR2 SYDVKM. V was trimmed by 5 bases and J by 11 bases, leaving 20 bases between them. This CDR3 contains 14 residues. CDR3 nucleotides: TGTGCCAGCAGTAGCCCCGGGGGCTCCATGGAGCAGTATTTT. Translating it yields CASSSPGGSMEQYF.

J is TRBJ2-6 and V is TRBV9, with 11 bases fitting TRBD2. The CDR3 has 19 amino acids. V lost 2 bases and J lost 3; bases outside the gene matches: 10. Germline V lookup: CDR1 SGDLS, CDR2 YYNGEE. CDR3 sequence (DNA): TGTGCCAGCAGCGTCTATAGCGGGAGGGCCTCTGGTGGGGCCAACGTCCTGACTTTC. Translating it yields CASSVYSGRASGGANVLTF.

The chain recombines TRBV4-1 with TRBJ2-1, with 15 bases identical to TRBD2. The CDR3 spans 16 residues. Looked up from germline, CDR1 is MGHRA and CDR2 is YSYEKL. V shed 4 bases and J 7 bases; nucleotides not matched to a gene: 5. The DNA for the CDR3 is TGCGCCAGCAGCCGGCCGGGACTAGCGGGAGGTAATGAGCAGTTCTTC. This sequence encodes CASSRPGLAGGNEQFF.

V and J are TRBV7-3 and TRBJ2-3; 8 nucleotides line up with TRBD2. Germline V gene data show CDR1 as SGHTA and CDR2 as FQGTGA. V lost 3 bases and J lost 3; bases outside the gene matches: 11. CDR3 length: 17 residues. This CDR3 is CASSLSPLAGVTDTQYF. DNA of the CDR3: TGTGCCAGCAGCTTGTCCCCTCTAGCGGGTGTTACAGATACGCAGTATTTT.

The CDR3 DNA reads as TGCGCCAGCAACCCCTCTGCCCTAGCGGGAGCCAATGAGCAGTTCTTC. Protein product: CASNPSALAGANEQFF. The chain carries TRBV5-1 and TRBJ2-1, with 10 bases lining up with TRBD2. CDR3 length equals 16 residues. V lost 6 bases to trimming and J lost 6 bases; unmatched junction nucleotides: 12. Germline CDR1 reads SGHRS; CDR2 reads YFSETQ.

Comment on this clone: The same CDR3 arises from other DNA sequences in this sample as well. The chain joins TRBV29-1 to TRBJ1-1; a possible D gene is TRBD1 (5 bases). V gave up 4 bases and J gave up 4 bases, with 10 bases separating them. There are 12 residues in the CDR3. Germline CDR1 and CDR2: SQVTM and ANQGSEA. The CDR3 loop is CSVGAGRTEAFF. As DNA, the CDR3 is TGCAGCGTTGGGGCGGGGCGCACTGAAGCTTTCTTT.

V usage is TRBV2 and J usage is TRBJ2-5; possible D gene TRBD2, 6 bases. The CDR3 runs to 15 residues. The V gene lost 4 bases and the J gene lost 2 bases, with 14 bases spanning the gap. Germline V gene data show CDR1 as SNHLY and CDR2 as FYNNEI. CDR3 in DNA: TGTGCCAGCAGTGGGAGGGGCGGGGCTCAAGAGACCCAGTACTTC. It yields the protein CASSGRGGAQETQYF.

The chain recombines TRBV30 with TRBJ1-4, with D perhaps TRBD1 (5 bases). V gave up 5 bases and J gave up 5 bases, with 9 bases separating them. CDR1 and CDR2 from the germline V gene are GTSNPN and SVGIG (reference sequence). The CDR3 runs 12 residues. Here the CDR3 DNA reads TGTGCCTGGGGGGCCGTGAATGAAAAACTGTTTTTT. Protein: CAWGAVNEKLFF.

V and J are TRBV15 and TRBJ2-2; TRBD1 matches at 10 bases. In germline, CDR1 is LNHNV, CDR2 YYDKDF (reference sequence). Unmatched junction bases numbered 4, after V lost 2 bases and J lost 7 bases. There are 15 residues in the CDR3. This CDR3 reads CATSRRQGAGGELFF. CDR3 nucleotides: TGTGCCACCAGCAGAAGACAGGGGGCGGGCGGGGAGCTGTTTTTT. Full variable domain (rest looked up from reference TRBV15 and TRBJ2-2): DAMVIQNPRYQVTQFGKPVTLSCSQTLNHNVMYWYQQKSSQAPKLLFHYYDKDFNNEADTPDNFQSRRPNTSFCFLDIRSPGLGDTAMYLCATSRRQGAGGELFFGEGSRLTVL.

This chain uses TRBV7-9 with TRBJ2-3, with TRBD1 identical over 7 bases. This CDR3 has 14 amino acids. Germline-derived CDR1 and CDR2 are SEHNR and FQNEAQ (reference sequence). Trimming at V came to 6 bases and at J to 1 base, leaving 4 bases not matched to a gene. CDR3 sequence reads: CASRFDRGTDTQYF. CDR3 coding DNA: TGTGCCAGCAGATTTGACAGGGGCACAGATACGCAGTATTTT.

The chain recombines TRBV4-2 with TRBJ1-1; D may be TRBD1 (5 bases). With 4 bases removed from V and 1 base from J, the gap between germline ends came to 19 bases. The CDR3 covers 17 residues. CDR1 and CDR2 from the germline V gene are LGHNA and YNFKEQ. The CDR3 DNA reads TGTGCCAGCAGCCGAGAACCAGGTCGGGACTGGAACACTGAAGCTTTCTTT. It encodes CASSREPGRDWNTEAFF.

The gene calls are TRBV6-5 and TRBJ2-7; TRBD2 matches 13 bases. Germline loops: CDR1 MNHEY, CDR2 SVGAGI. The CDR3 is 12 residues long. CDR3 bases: TGTGGCACGACTAGCGGGAGGAACGAGCAGTACTTC. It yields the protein CGTTSGRNEQYF.

Written as DNA, the CDR3 is TGCGCCAGCAGCCGTACGCAAGAGACCCAGTACTTC. Encoded protein: CASSRTQETQYF. The chain uses TRBV5-1 and TRBJ2-5; D is unresolved. The V gene's germline CDR1 is SGHRS and CDR2 YFSETQ. There are 12 residues in the CDR3. Trimming took off 4 bases at V and 2 bases at J, with 6 bases between the two ends.

This chain's CDR3 is CASSGARQFTYEQYF. In nucleotides, the CDR3 is TGTGCCTCTAGTGGGGCTAGACAATTTACCTACGAGCAGTACTTC. The genes are TRBV28 and TRBJ2-7; D may be TRBD1 (5 bases). With 11 bases removed from V and 2 bases from J, the gap between germline ends came to 22 bases. The CDR3 sequence is 15 residues long. Looked up from germline, CDR1 is MDHEN and CDR2 is SYDVKM. Supplemented by reference TRBV28 and TRBJ2-7, the full variable domain reads DVKVTQSSRYLVKRTGEKVFLECVQDMDHENMFWYRQDPGLGLRLIYFSYDVKMKEKGDIPEGYSVSREKKERFSLILESASTNQTSMYLCASSGARQFTYEQYFGPGTRLTVT.

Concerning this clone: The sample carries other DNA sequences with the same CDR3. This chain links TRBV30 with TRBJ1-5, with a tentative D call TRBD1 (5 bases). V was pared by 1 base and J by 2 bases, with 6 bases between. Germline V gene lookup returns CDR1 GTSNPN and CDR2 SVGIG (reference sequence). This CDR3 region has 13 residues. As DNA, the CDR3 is TGTGCCTGGAGTGCGGGGGGCAATCAGCCCCAGCATTTT. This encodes CAWSAGGNQPQHF.

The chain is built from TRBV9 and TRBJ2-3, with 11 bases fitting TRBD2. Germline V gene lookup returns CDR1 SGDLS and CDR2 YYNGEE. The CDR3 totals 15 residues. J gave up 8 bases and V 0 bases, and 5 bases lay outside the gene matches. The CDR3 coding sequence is TGTGCCAGCAGCGTAGGGGAGACTAGCGGGACTACGCAGTATTTT. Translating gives CASSVGETSGTTQYF.

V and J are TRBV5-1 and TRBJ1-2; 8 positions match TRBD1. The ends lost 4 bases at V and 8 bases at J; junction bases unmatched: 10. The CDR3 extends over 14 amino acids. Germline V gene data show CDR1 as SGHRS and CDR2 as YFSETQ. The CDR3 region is CASSAGQETAGYTF. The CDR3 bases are TGCGCCAGCAGCGCGGGACAGGAGACGGCCGGCTACACCTTC.

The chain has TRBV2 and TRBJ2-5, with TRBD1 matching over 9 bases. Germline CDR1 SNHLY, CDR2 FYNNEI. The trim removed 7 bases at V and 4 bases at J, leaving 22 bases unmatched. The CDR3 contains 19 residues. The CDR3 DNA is TGTGCCAGCAACCCATGGTCTGGGACAGGGTTTGGAGAAATAGAGACCCAGTACTTC. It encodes CASNPWSGTGFGEIETQYF.

Here the CDR3 DNA reads TGCGCCAGCAGCTCAGGTCGGGGTAACAACGAGCAGTACTTC. Translating it yields CASSSGRGNNEQYF. The chain is built from TRBV5-1 and TRBJ2-7; D possibly corresponds to TRBD2 (5 bases). The V gene's germline CDR1 is SGHRS and CDR2 YFSETQ. With 3 bases removed from V and 5 bases from J, the gap between germline ends came to 15 bases. The CDR3 runs 14 residues.

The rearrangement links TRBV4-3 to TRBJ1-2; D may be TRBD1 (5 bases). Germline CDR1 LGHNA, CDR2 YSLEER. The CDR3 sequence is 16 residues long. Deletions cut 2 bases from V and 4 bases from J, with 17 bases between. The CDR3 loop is CASSQLRGGTFYGYTF. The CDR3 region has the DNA TGCGCCAGCAGCCAATTGAGGGGAGGGACCTTCTATGGCTACACCTTC.

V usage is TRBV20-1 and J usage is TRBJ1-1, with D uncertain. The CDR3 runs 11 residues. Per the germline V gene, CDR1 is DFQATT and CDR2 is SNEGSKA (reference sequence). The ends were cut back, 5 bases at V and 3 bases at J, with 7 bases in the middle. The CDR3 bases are TGCAGTGCTCCTACACACACTGAAGCTTTCTTT. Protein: CSAPTHTEAFF.

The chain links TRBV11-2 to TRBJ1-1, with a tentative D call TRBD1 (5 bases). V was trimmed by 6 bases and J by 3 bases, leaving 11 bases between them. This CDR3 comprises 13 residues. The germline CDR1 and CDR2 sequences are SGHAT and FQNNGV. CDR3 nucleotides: TGTGCCAGCAGTCGGGACGGCCACACTGAAGCTTTCTTT. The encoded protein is CASSRDGHTEAFF.

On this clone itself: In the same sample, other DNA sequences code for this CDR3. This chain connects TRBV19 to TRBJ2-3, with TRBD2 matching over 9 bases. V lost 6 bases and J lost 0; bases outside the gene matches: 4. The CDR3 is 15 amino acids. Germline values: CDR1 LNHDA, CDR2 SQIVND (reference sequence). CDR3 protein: CASSPTSGSTDTQYF. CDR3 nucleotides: TGTGCCAGTAGCCCAACTAGCGGGAGCACAGATACGCAGTATTTT.

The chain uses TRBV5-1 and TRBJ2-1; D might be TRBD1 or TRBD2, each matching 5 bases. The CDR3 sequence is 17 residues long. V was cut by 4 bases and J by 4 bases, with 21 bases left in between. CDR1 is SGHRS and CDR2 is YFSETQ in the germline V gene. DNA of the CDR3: TGCGCCAGCAGCACTCTCCCCCGGGACCGATCATACAATGAGCAGTTCTTC. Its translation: CASSTLPRDRSYNEQFF.

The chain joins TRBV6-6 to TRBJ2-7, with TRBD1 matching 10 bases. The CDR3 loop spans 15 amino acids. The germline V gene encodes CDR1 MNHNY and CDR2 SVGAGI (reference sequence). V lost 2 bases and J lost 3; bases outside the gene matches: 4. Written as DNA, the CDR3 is TGTGCCAGCAGTTACACGGGACAGGGGAACTACGAGCAGTACTTC. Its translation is CASSYTGQGNYEQYF.

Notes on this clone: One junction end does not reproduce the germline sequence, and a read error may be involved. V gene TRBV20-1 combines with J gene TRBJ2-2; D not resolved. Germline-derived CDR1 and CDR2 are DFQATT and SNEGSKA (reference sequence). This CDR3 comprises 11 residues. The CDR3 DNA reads TGCAGTGCCCCAGGCACCGAGGAGCTGTTTTTT. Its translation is CSAPGTEELFF.